This entry features one T cell receptor (beta chain) sequence. No antigen is known for it. Once cultured for roughly ten days, the cells underwent separation to obtain CD4+ T cells. This person caught SARS-CoV-2 sometime from March to December 2020, and PCR testing confirmed the infection. Participants got two doses of BNT162b2 or mRNA-1273 vaccine. This sample is drawn from a study of vaccination effects on CD4 cells after COVID-19. Background on the study: Following the second dose by a median of 72 days, the post-vaccine samples were obtained.

Sequenced by immunoSEQ multiplex PCR; TCRdb stores in-frame clones only, minus some. This table has about 50,000 clones, about 76% appearing once. The starting material was CD4+ T cells from PBMCs cultured without peptide, obtained after COVID-19 vaccination. The clonotype comes from a human donor who had a prior SARS-CoV-2 infection.

CDR3 sequence (DNA): TGTGCCAGCAGTCCTAGGGGGGGCGGGGATACGCAGTATTTT. Its protein product is CASSPRGGGDTQYF. The chain combines TRBV6-5 with TRBJ2-3; D is perhaps TRBD2 (7 bases). Looked up from germline, CDR1 is MNHEY and CDR2 is SVGAGI. The CDR3 is 14 residues long. Trimming took 5 bases from V and 6 from J, leaving 15 bases between them.